The 18 T cell receptor beta chains reported below all come from one sample, sequenced in a study of response to subunit inactivated influenza vaccine. Each CDR3 protein is one row after TCRdb ran MiXCR on the RT-PCR reads. This sample has some 500,000 distinct CDR3 sequences, with under 15% found just once. Material: PBMCs from blood, obtained roughly 46 days after vaccination. Every receptor here comes from a man over 45 who received an inactivated influenza vaccine.

This clonotype appeared many times. The chain has TRBV28 and TRBJ2-2; weak D call: TRBD2 (5 bases). Between the trimmed V and J ends, which lost 5 bases and 8 bases, there was a span of 12 bases. Germline lookup yields CDR1 MDHEN and CDR2 SYDVKM. This CDR3 spans 13 amino acids. CDR3 amino acids: CASSQSSLGELFF. The CDR3 coding sequence is TGTGCCAGCAGTCAGTCTAGCCTTGGGGAGCTGTTTTTT.

This clonotype was recorded at least ten times. The chain recombines TRBV20-1 with TRBJ2-1, with TRBD2 matching 12 bases. J was trimmed by 11 bases and V by 0 bases; bases with no gene match: 5. This CDR3 has 14 residues. Germline V lookup: CDR1 DFQATT, CDR2 SNEGSKA (reference sequence). The CDR3 region is CSARDLTSGRKQFF. The DNA for the CDR3 is TGCAGTGCTAGAGATCTAACTAGCGGGAGGAAGCAGTTCTTC.

This clonotype turned up a few times. The V call is TRBV7-3, the J call TRBJ2-1; D perhaps matches TRBD2 (6 bases). Trimming left V 3 bases short and J 2 bases short, with 8 bases between. CDR3 length: 14 residues. Germline V lookup: CDR1 SGHTA, CDR2 FQGTGA. The CDR3 protein is CASSFTSTYNEQFF. The CDR3 coding sequence is TGTGCCAGCAGCTTTACTAGCACCTACAATGAGCAGTTCTTC.

There are many counts of this clonotype. The CDR3 DNA sequence: TGCAGTGCCCCGACTAGCGGATACAATGAGCAGTTCTTC. Translated: CSAPTSGYNEQFF. The chain recombines TRBV20-1 with TRBJ2-1, with 9 bases identical to TRBD2. Trimming took 6 bases from V and 4 from J; bases not matched to a gene: 4. CDR1 and CDR2 from the germline V gene are DFQATT and SNEGSKA (reference sequence). The CDR3 is made up of 13 amino acids.

The chain combines TRBV7-9 with TRBJ2-5; D is ambiguous. V was clipped by 3 bases and J by 6 bases, with 8 bases between them. The CDR3 totals 12 residues. Per the germline V gene, CDR1 is SEHNR and CDR2 is FQNEAQ (reference sequence). CDR3 coding DNA: TGTGCCAGCAGCTTGGGGTTGAAGACCCAGTACTTC. It encodes CASSLGLKTQYF.

This clonotype was picked up many times. The J gene is TRBJ2-3, the V gene TRBV5-6, with D unresolved. Trimming left V 5 bases short and J 0 bases short, with 10 bases between. Germline CDR1 is SGHDT and CDR2 is YYEEEE. CDR3 length: 14 residues. The DNA for the CDR3 is TGTGCCAGCAGTAGGACGGCTAGCACAGATACGCAGTATTTT. As protein: CASSRTASTDTQYF.

V and J are TRBV6-1 and TRBJ2-7; possible D gene TRBD1, 5 bases. This CDR3 contains 15 residues. V dropped 5 bases and J dropped 0 bases, with 14 bases sitting between them. Germline lookup yields CDR1 MNHNS and CDR2 SASEGT. The CDR3 is CASSRLPDTSYEQYF. CDR3 sequence (DNA): TGTGCCAGCAGTAGGCTCCCGGACACCTCCTACGAGCAGTACTTC.

This clonotype was recorded a few times. The chain joins TRBV7-2 to TRBJ1-2, with D possibly matching TRBD1 (5 bases). Per the germline V gene, CDR1 is SGHTA and CDR2 is FQGNSA. This CDR3 is 13 amino acids long. Trimming removed 2 bases from V and 6 bases from J, with 10 bases in between. In nucleotides, the CDR3 is TGTGCCAGCAGCTTATTGACAGTTGATGGCTACACCTTC. It yields the protein CASSLLTVDGYTF.

This clonotype was picked up a small number of times. V gene TRBV7-2 combines with J gene TRBJ2-3, with TRBD2 matching over 14 bases. The trim removed 4 bases at V and 6 bases at J, leaving 12 bases unmatched. This CDR3 region has 18 residues. CDR1 is SGHTA, CDR2 FQGNSA, per germline. Here the CDR3 DNA reads TGTGCCAGCAGCTCACCTAAGCGACTAGCGGGGGGGCAGGATACGCAGTATTTT. Translation gives CASSSPKRLAGGQDTQYF.

At least ten counts were recorded for this clonotype. V gene TRBV4-1 combines with J gene TRBJ2-7, with D perhaps matching TRBD1 (5 bases). CDR1 and CDR2 (germline): MGHRA, YSYEKL. The CDR3 length is 15 residues. V was shortened by 3 bases and J by 3 bases, with 15 bases between the two germline ends. CDR3 DNA sequence: TGCGCCAGCAGCCACACCCAGGGCTTTGGCTACGAGCAGTACTTC. This sequence encodes CASSHTQGFGYEQYF.

This clonotype showed up many times. V is TRBV28 and J is TRBJ2-2; D unresolved. V shed 4 bases and J shed 5 bases, with 11 bases lying between them. Germline V gene lookup returns CDR1 MDHEN and CDR2 SYDVKM. CDR3 length: 14 residues. The chain's CDR3 is CASSSNTLTGELFF. As DNA, the CDR3 is TGTGCCAGCAGTTCGAACACGCTTACCGGGGAGCTGTTTTTT.

The sample holds a few counts of this clonotype. The chain recombines TRBV28 with TRBJ2-3, with 10 positions matching TRBD2. CDR1 is MDHEN and CDR2 is SYDVKM in the germline V gene. The CDR3 spans 16 residues. The junction had 9 bases not matched to a gene; V was cut back by 8 bases and J by 1 base. This CDR3 reads CASHTLAGAGTDTQYF. Written as DNA, the CDR3 is TGTGCCAGCCACACCCTAGCGGGAGCGGGCACAGATACGCAGTATTTT.

This clonotype was recorded many times. This chain uses TRBV7-2 with TRBJ1-2, with unresolved D. Germline-derived CDR1 and CDR2 are SGHTA and FQGNSA. Trimming took 5 bases from V and 5 from J, leaving 18 bases between them. The CDR3 spans 15 residues. The DNA of the CDR3 is TGTGCCAGCAGCCCTCGGGCCGCGTTTGGATATGGCTACACCTTC. It yields the protein CASSPRAAFGYGYTF.

The chain has TRBV4-3 and TRBJ2-2; TRBD1 or TRBD2 may be the D gene (5 bases each). Germline CDR1 and CDR2: LGHNA and YSLEER. The V gene lost 0 bases and the J gene lost 2 bases, with 16 bases spanning the gap. The CDR3 covers 18 residues. CDR3 amino acids: CASSQDQGPGLNTGELFF. The DNA for the CDR3 is TGCGCCAGCAGCCAAGATCAGGGACCAGGGCTTAACACCGGGGAGCTGTTTTTT.

This clonotype was seen more than once but under ten times. The genes are TRBV20-1 and TRBJ2-1; TRBD2 aligns across 9 bases. This CDR3 spans 13 amino acids. V shed 2 bases and J 7 bases; nucleotides not matched to a gene: 3. Germline V lookup: CDR1 DFQATT, CDR2 SNEGSKA (reference sequence). The CDR3, as DNA: TGCAGTGCTAGAACCAGCGGGGGGAATGAGCAGTTCTTC. Encoded protein: CSARTSGGNEQFF.

There are a few counts of this clonotype. V gene TRBV6-2 or TRBV6-3 combines with J gene TRBJ2-6; 9 bases fit TRBD1. V lost 7 bases, J lost 1 base, and 5 bases stayed unmatched. Germline-derived CDR1 and CDR2 are MNHEY and SVGEGT. The CDR3 covers 16 residues. DNA of the CDR3: TGTGCCAGCACCAGACAGGGGGTGTCTGGGGCCAACGTCCTGACTTTC. Its protein product is CASTRQGVSGANVLTF.

Here the CDR3 DNA reads TGCAGTGCTCCTGGGAGGCTACAAGAGACCCAGTACTTC. Translated, it gives CSAPGRLQETQYF. This sequence joins TRBV20-1 and TRBJ2-5; possibly TRBD2 for D (6 bases). With 5 bases removed from V and 2 bases from J, the gap between germline ends came to 12 bases. CDR3 length equals 13 residues. The germline V gene encodes CDR1 DFQATT and CDR2 SNEGSKA (reference sequence).

The CDR3 region has the DNA TGCAGTGCAGCGGCCCCCGGAACCGGGCAAGAGACCCAGTACTTC. Protein: CSAAAPGTGQETQYF. The chain carries TRBV20-1 and TRBJ2-5; TRBD2 is a possible D gene (5 bases). Per the germline V gene, CDR1 is DFQATT and CDR2 is SNEGSKA (reference sequence). Trimming left V 6 bases short and J 2 bases short, with 19 bases between. This CDR3 has 15 residues.